Each of the 11 T cell receptor delta chains below was sequenced from the same sample in a study of gamma-delta T cells after stem cell transplantation. TCRdb reprocessed the RT-PCR reads through CATT. The sample includes 2,500 to 3,500 delta-chain clones, roughly 2.5% seen only once; the top ten take roughly 32%. Sequencing was carried out using gamma-delta T cells. The receptors shown here come from a human donor. It is not recorded whose cells these are; they may come from a transplant donor.

As concerns this clone: A single base separates this from a much larger clone, so it may be a read error. The sample contains more than one DNA sequence encoding this CDR3. This sequence joins TRDV2 and TRDJ3, with 12 positions matching TRDD3. This CDR3 has 20 residues. After removal of 2 bases from V and 1 base from J, the junction contained 8 bases not matched to a gene. Germline V gene data show CDR1 as GEAIGNYY and CDR2 as EKD. DNA for the CDR3: TGTGCCTGTGACAATACTGGGGGATACACCCCATCCTGGGACACCCGACAGATGTTTTTC. It yields the protein CACDNTGGYTPSWDTRQMFF.

This clone was seen more than once but under ten times. TCRdb's entry gives the protein of a much larger clone, which mismatches this DNA's translation at residue 14, likely from a read error; the protein reported here is translated from the DNA. The chain employs TRDV2 and TRDJ1, with 13 bases that match TRDD3. CDR3 size: 16 residues. In germline, CDR1 is GEAIGNYY, CDR2 EKD. The CDR3 protein is CACDILLGDTADKPIF. DNA for the CDR3: TGTGCCTGTGACATTCTACTGGGGGATACGGCCGATAAACCCATCTTT.

The sample holds a few counts of this clone. TCRdb lists the protein of a much larger clone for this DNA, which differs at residue 13, so this is likely a read error; the protein given here is translated from the DNA itself. In nucleotides, the CDR3 is TGTGCCTGTGACACCCTCGGGGATAGGGACTACACCAATAAACTCATCTTT. Translated: CACDTLGDRDYTNKLIF. This chain links TRDV2 with TRDJ1, with TRDD3 matching 7 bases. There are 17 residues in the CDR3. Germline V CDR1 and CDR2: GEAIGNYY, EKD.

The sample holds a few counts of this clone. The DNA of the CDR3 is TGTGCCTGTGACACCGTTGGGGACCCTCCCAGACCCCTGATCTTT. Translated, it gives CACDTVGDPPRPLIF. The chain carries TRDV2 and TRDJ4, with a weak D call TRDD3 (5 bases). The length of the CDR3 is 15 residues. The V gene's germline CDR1 is GEAIGNYY and CDR2 EKD. Trimming removed 0 bases from V and 0 bases from J, with 13 bases in between.

The sample holds a few counts of this clone. A far larger clone is off by one base, so a read error is likely. Different DNA sequences within this sample yield the same CDR3. In DNA, the CDR3 is TGCGCCTGTGACTCTCTCATGGGGGATCGCATCGCCGATAAACTCATCTTT. Translating it yields CACDSLMGDRIADKLIF. The chain is built from TRDV2 and TRDJ1, with 8 bases that match TRDD3. Per germline, CDR1 GEAIGNYY and CDR2 EKD. The CDR3 is made up of 17 amino acids.

A word on this clone: TCRdb has a much larger clone's protein, which differs at residue 3 from the translation of this DNA, likely because of a read error; what is shown is the protein translated from the DNA. V usage is TRDV2 and J usage is TRDJ1; D is uncertain. The CDR3 length is 18 residues. CDR1 and CDR2 from the germline V gene are GEAIGNYY and EKD. The CDR3 coding sequence is TGTGCCCGTGACACCGTAGGGGCGCCGTCTGATTTTACCGATAAACTCATCTTT. It specifies CARDTVGAPSDFTDKLIF.

This chain connects TRDV2 to TRDJ1; the match to TRDD3 covers 10 bases. From germline, CDR1 is GEAIGNYY and CDR2 EKD. The CDR3 has 19 amino acids. The V and J ends lost 2 bases and 0 bases, in that order; junction bases with no gene match: 14. The CDR3 spells CACDILLGDGGSYTDKLIF. The CDR3 DNA reads TGTGCCTGTGACATATTACTGGGGGATGGGGGTTCGTACACCGATAAACTCATCTTT.

Within the sample, this clone is large (0.1 to 1%). Other DNA sequences within the sample encode an identical CDR3. The J gene is TRDJ1, the V gene TRDV2; 12 bases are shared with TRDD3. V lost 3 bases, J lost 2 bases, and 12 bases stayed unmatched. Germline assignment: CDR1 GEAIGNYY and CDR2 EKD. This CDR3 spans 18 amino acids. The CDR3 protein is CACDPAGGYGTRTDKLIF. Here the CDR3 DNA reads TGTGCCTGTGACCCCGCTGGGGGATACGGGACAAGGACCGATAAACTCATCTTT.

This clone turned up a few times. A far larger clone is one nucleotide away, so this likely arose from a read error. Other DNA sequences in this sample translate to the same CDR3. The rearrangement uses TRDV2 and TRDJ1; 12 bases map to TRDD3. CDR1 GEAIGNYY and CDR2 EKD come from the germline V gene. This CDR3 has 20 residues. CDR3 in DNA: TGTGCCTGCGACACGATCAATACTGGGGGATACCACCTGTACACCGATAAACTCATCTTT. Its translation is CACDTINTGGYHLYTDKLIF.

This clone is large in the sample. The same CDR3 can be traced to other DNA sequences in this sample. This chain uses TRDV2 with TRDJ3; possibly TRDD3 for D (5 bases). The length of the CDR3 is 18 residues. Per the germline V gene, CDR1 is GEAIGNYY and CDR2 is EKD. V lost 0 bases to trimming and J lost 0 bases, with 11 bases between them. Written as DNA, the CDR3 is TGTGCCTGTGACACCGGCTGGGTTAGCTCCTGGGACACCCGACAGATGTTTTTC. It codes for CACDTGWVSSWDTRQMFF.

This clone was detected a few times. TCRdb lists the protein of a much larger clone for this DNA, which differs at residues 5 and 6, so this is likely a read error; the protein given here is translated from the DNA itself. The chain recombines TRDV2 with TRDJ1; 11 nucleotides match TRDD3. This CDR3 has 18 residues. Germline-derived CDR1 and CDR2 are GEAIGNYY and EKD. J was trimmed by 0 bases and V by 2 bases; bases with no gene match: 10. CDR3 nucleotide sequence: TGTGCCTGTGACATTTTACTGGGGGATAAGGGGGACACCGATAAACTCATCTTT. Its protein is CACDILLGDKGDTDKLIF.